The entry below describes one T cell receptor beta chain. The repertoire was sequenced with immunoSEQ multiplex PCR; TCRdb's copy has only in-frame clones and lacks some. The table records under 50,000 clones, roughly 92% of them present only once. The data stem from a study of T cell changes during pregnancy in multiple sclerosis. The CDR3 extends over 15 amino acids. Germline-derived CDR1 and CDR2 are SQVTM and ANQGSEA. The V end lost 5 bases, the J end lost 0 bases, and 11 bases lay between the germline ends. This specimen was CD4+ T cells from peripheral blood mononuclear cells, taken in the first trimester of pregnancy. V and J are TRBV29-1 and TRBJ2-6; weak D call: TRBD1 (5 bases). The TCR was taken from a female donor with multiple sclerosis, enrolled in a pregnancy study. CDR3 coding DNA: TGCAGCGTTTTGGTTACAGGCTCTGGGGCCAACGTCCTGACTTTC. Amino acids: CSVLVTGSGANVLTF.